One and the same sample provided the 17 T cell receptor beta chains below, sequenced in a study of response to subunit inactivated influenza vaccine. TCRdb passed the RT-PCR reads through MiXCR, listing each CDR3 protein once. The sample yields hundreds of thousands of distinct CDR3 sequences, less than 10% seen once. Here the sequenced sample was PBMCs from blood, taken around 25 months after vaccination. Source of these receptors: a man aged 45 to 70 who received an inactivated influenza vaccine.

The sample holds many counts of this clonotype. The chain couples TRBV20-1 to TRBJ1-5; maybe TRBD1 (6 bases). Germline lookup yields CDR1 DFQATT and CDR2 SNEGSKA (reference sequence). The CDR3 is 13 residues long. V lost 8 bases, J lost 2 bases, and 13 bases lay in between. The CDR3 protein is CSQQGPGNQPQHF. For the CDR3, the DNA is TGCAGTCAACAGGGCCCCGGCAATCAGCCCCAGCATTTT.

There are a few counts of this clonotype. V and J are TRBV20-1 and TRBJ2-7, with 7 bases aligning to TRBD2. The trim removed 5 bases at V and 5 bases at J, leaving 9 bases unmatched. The germline V gene encodes CDR1 DFQATT and CDR2 SNEGSKA (reference sequence). CDR3 length equals 13 residues. CDR3 nucleotides: TGCAGTGCTCCAGTGGGGGGGAAAAACGAGCAGTACTTC. This codes for CSAPVGGKNEQYF.

This clonotype has more than one count but fewer than ten. The chain joins TRBV10-3 to TRBJ2-3; TRBD2 aligns across 10 bases. The V and J ends lost 7 bases and 6 bases, in that order; junction bases with no gene match: 7. Germline values: CDR1 ENHRY, CDR2 SYGVKD. The CDR3 covers 14 residues. Written as DNA, the CDR3 is TGTGCCATCACTCCTAGCGGGGGCCCTGATACGCAGTATTTT. This sequence encodes CAITPSGGPDTQYF.

This clonotype has just a few counts. This chain connects TRBV19 to TRBJ2-3, with D maybe TRBD1 (5 bases). The V end lost 6 bases, the J end lost 2 bases, and 18 bases lay between the germline ends. The germline V gene encodes CDR1 LNHDA and CDR2 SQIVND (reference sequence). This CDR3 has 16 amino acids. The DNA for the CDR3 is TGTGCCAGTAGAAAATCAGGGAATCGCCTCACAGATACGCAGTATTTT. Translating gives CASRKSGNRLTDTQYF.

The CDR3 coding sequence is TGCGCCAGCAGCCAAGTGGGTCATCTCGATGAGCAGTTCTTC. Encoded protein: CASSQVGHLDEQFF. This chain joins TRBV4-3 and TRBJ2-1; D is unclear. Germline CDR1 reads LGHNA; CDR2 reads YSLEER. CDR3 length equals 14 residues. With 1 base removed from V and 8 bases from J, the gap between germline ends came to 12 bases.

This clonotype occurred a few times. J is TRBJ2-7 and V is TRBV7-8, with D hard to call. The CDR3 contains 13 residues. Germline CDR1 SGHVS, CDR2 FQNEAQ. The V gene lost 5 bases and the J gene lost 1 base, with 9 bases spanning the gap. CDR3 loop: CASSPRLSYEQYF. The CDR3 nucleotides are TGTGCCAGCAGCCCGCGACTGTCCTACGAGCAGTACTTC.

V usage is TRBV7-2 and J usage is TRBJ2-3; D remains ambiguous. Trimming took off 11 bases at V and 2 bases at J, with 14 bases between the two ends. The length of the CDR3 is 13 residues. The germline CDR1 and CDR2 sequences are SGHTA and FQGNSA. CDR3 bases: TGTGCCGTAGCCGGCTATTACACAGATACGCAGTATTTT. Translation: CAVAGYYTDTQYF. The full variable domain, with the rest looked up from reference TRBV7-2 and TRBJ2-3, is GAGVSQSPSNKVTEKGKDVELRCDPISGHTALYWYRQSLGQGLEFLIYFQGNSAPDKSGLPSDRFSAERTGGSVSTLTIQRTQQEDSAVYLCAVAGYYTDTQYFGPGTRLTVL.

Ten or more counts support this clonotype. The chain has TRBV3-1 and TRBJ2-1; 8 nucleotides line up with TRBD2. Looked up from germline, CDR1 is LGHDT and CDR2 is YNNKEL (reference sequence). The V gene end was trimmed by 4 bases and the J gene end by 7 bases; junction bases not matched to a gene: 9. The CDR3 length is 15 residues. As DNA, the CDR3 is TGTGCCAGCAGCCCCCGGGAGGGGGGCGGAAATGAGCAGTTCTTC. Translation gives CASSPREGGGNEQFF.

This clonotype was observed many times. The V call is TRBV29-1, the J call TRBJ2-7; D gene unclear. Germline-derived CDR1 and CDR2 are SQVTM and ANQGSEA. The CDR3 runs 11 residues. Trimming removed 2 bases from V and 5 bases from J, with 7 bases in between. As DNA, the CDR3 is TGCAGCGTTGAACGGCTAGACGAGCAGTACTTC. Translating gives CSVERLDEQYF.

This clonotype was seen at least ten times. The rearrangement links TRBV12-3 or TRBV12-4 to TRBJ2-7, with 8 bases lining up with TRBD2. V was pared by 3 bases and J by 7 bases, with 8 bases of the junction left unmatched. The CDR3 contains 14 residues. The CDR3 DNA reads as TGTGCCAGCAGTTTGCGGGCGGGGGGATTTGAGCAGTACTTC. Translated: CASSLRAGGFEQYF.

This clonotype was counted only a few times. The chain recombines TRBV7-4 with TRBJ2-1; D is undetermined. Per the germline V gene, CDR1 is SGHVT and CDR2 is SQSDAQ. Trimming shortened V by 2 bases and J by 5 bases, and 10 bases separated the two germline ends. The CDR3 totals 14 residues. The CDR3 DNA reads as TGTGCCAGCAGCTTAAGCGACCCGGACAATGAGCAGTTCTTC. This gives the protein CASSLSDPDNEQFF.

The sample holds many counts of this clonotype. This chain links TRBV6-5 with TRBJ2-2; TRBD2 is a possible D gene (6 bases). The CDR3 has 16 residues. V gave up 0 bases and J gave up 1 base, with 9 bases separating them. In germline, CDR1 is MNHEY, CDR2 SVGAGI. CDR3 sequence reads: CASSYSWTKNTGELFF. CDR3 in DNA: TGTGCCAGCAGTTACTCATGGACTAAGAACACCGGGGAGCTGTTTTTT.

This clonotype was counted between two and nine times. The CDR3 coding sequence is TGTGCCAGCAGTCTGACAGGCCTCCCCCGCGGAGCTTTCTTT. This encodes CASSLTGLPRGAFF. The chain combines TRBV27 with TRBJ1-1; perhaps TRBD1 as D (6 bases). Deletions cut 5 bases from V and 10 bases from J, with 20 bases between. The CDR3 is 14 residues long. CDR1 and CDR2 from the germline V gene are MNHEY and SMNVEV (reference sequence).

In its sample, this clonotype was seen a few times. V gene TRBV6-1 combines with J gene TRBJ2-3; perhaps TRBD1 as D (6 bases). The CDR3 runs 15 residues. Per the germline V gene, CDR1 is MNHNS and CDR2 is SASEGT. V was shortened by 3 bases and J by 5 bases, with 15 bases between the two germline ends. The CDR3 bases are TGTGCCAGCAGTGAGGGCAGGGGATTTGGAGATACGCAGTATTTT. This gives the protein CASSEGRGFGDTQYF.

In its sample, this clonotype was seen many times. The genes are TRBV28 and TRBJ2-7, with D possibly being TRBD1 or TRBD2 (6 bases each). Per the germline V gene, CDR1 is MDHEN and CDR2 is SYDVKM. V shed 4 bases and J shed 8 bases, with 18 bases lying between them. The CDR3 sequence is 14 residues long. CDR3 sequence reads: CASSSGGTLLQQYF. CDR3 sequence (DNA): TGTGCCAGCAGTTCCGGGGGCACACTTCTCCAGCAGTACTTC.

The chain uses TRBV20-1 and TRBJ2-7; D is perhaps TRBD2 (5 bases). The CDR3 is 16 amino acids. Trimming stripped 1 base from V and 0 bases from J, with 16 bases between. Germline V gene lookup returns CDR1 DFQATT and CDR2 SNEGSKA (reference sequence). CDR3 bases: TGCAGTGCTAGAGGGCAAACAGCGGAGACCTCCTACGAGCAGTACTTC. It codes for CSARGQTAETSYEQYF.

The chain links TRBV9 to TRBJ2-1; TRBD2 agrees at 7 bases. Germline-derived CDR1 and CDR2 are SGDLS and YYNGEE. The CDR3 has 16 residues. V was clipped by 0 bases and J by 5 bases; unmatched bases: 8. CDR3 coding DNA: TGTGCCAGCAGCGTAGCCCCAGCGGGGTTTAACAATGAGCAGTTCTTC. Encoded protein: CASSVAPAGFNNEQFF.